The entry below gives a single T cell receptor beta chain sequence along with its context. Its antigen is unknown. The entry originates in a study of naive and memory T cell subsets. Broader study findings: From naive to CM, EM and EMRA, diversity decreased and Gini increased.

Two oligonucleotides, mixed equimolar, formed the beta constant-region primer covering TRBC1 and TRBC2. Each CDR3 protein gets one entry after TCRdb re-called the UMI-ligation and nested PCR reads with MiXCR. The table lists over 20,000 distinct CDR3 sequences, approximately 9.9% of them singletons, with 15% to 20% in the top ten. This CDR3 spans 16 amino acids. Per germline, CDR1 SGHTA and CDR2 FQGNSA. V was clipped by 1 base and J by 6 bases; unmatched bases: 6. The receptor was derived from a human donor in good health. The rearrangement joins TRBV7-2 to TRBJ2-3, with 11 bases lining up with TRBD2. What was sequenced was central memory CD8+ T cells from blood. The CDR3 region is CASSLVAGGYMDTQYF. CDR3 sequence (DNA): TGTGCCAGCAGCTTAGTAGCGGGAGGGTATATGGATACGCAGTATTTT.